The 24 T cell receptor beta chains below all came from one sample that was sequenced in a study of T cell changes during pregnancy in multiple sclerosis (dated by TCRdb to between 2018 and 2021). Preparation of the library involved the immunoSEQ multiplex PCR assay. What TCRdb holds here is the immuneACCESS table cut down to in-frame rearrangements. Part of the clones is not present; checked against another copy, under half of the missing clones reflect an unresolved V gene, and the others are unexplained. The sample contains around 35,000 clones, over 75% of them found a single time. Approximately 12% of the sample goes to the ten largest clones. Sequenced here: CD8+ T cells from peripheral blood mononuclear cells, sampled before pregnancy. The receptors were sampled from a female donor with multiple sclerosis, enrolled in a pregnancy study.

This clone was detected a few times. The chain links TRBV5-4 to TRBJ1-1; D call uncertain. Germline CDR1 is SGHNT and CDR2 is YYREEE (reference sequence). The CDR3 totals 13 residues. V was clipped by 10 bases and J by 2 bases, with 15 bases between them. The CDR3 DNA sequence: TGTGCCGGAGAGGACGGGGTAAACACTGAAGCTTTCTTT. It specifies CAGEDGVNTEAFF.

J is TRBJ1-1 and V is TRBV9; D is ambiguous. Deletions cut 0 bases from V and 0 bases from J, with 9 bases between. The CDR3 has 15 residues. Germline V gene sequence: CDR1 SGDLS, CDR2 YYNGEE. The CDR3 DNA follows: TGTGCCAGCAGCGTAGCTCAGGTCATGAACACTGAAGCTTTCTTT. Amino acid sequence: CASSVAQVMNTEAFF.

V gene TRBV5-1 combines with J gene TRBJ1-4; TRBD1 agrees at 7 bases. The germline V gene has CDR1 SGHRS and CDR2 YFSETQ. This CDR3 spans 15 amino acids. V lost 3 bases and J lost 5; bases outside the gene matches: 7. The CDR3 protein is CASSWSAGGNEKLFF. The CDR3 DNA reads TGCGCCAGCAGCTGGTCGGCAGGGGGAAATGAAAAACTGTTTTTT.

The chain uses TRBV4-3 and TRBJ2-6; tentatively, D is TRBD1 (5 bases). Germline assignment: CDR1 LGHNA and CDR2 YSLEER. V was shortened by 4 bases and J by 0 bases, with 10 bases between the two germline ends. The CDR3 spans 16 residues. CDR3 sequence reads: CASSPQGSSGANVLTF. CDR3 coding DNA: TGCGCCAGCAGCCCCCAGGGTAGCTCTGGGGCCAACGTCCTGACTTTC.

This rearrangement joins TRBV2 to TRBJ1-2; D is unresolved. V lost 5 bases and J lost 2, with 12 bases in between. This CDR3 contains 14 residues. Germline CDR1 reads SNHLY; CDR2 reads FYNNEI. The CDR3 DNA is TGTGCCAGCAGTCAGGTCCCCGCCAACTATGGCTACACCTTC. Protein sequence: CASSQVPANYGYTF.

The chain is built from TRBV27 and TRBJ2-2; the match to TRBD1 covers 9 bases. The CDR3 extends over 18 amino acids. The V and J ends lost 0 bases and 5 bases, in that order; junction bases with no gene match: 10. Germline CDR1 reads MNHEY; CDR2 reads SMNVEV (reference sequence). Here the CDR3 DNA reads TGTGCCAGCAGTTTATCTGATTACACAGGGGGCGAGACCGGGGAGCTGTTTTTT. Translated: CASSLSDYTGGETGELFF.

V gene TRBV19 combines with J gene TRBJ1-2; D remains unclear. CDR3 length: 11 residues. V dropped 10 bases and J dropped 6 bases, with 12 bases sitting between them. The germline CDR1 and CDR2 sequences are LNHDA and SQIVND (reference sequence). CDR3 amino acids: CAIAEPHGYTF. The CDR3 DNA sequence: TGTGCCATCGCGGAACCACATGGCTACACCTTC. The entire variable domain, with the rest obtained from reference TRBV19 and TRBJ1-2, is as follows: DGGITQSPKYLFRKEGQNVTLSCEQNLNHDAMYWYRQDPGQGLRLIYYSQIVNDFQKGDIAEGYSVSREKKESFPLTVTSAQKNPTAFYLCAIAEPHGYTFGSGTRLTVV.

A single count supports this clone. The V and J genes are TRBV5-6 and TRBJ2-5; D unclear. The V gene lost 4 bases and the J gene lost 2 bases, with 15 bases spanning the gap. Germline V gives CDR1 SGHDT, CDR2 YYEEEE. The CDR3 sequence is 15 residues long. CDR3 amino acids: CASSPWAAIQETQYF. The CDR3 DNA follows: TGTGCCAGCAGCCCCTGGGCCGCCATACAAGAGACCCAGTACTTC.

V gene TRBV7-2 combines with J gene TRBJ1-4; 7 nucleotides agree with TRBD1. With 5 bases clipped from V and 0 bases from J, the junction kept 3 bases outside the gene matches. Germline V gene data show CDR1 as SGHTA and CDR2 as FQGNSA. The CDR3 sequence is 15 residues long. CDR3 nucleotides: TGTGCCAGCAGCCCCGGACAGGCAACTAATGAAAAACTGTTTTTT. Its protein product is CASSPGQATNEKLFF. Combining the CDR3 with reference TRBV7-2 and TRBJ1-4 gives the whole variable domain GAGVSQSPSNKVTEKGKDVELRCDPISGHTALYWYRQSLGQGLEFLIYFQGNSAPDKSGLPSDRFSAERTGGSVSTLTIQRTQQEDSAVYLCASSPGQATNEKLFFGSGTQLSVL.

The CDR3 sequence is CASSADRNTEAFF. CDR3 DNA: TGCGCCAGCAGCGCCGACAGGAACACTGAAGCTTTCTTT. The chain employs TRBV10-1 and TRBJ1-1, with D maybe TRBD1 (5 bases). There are 13 residues in the CDR3. V was clipped by 6 bases and J by 1 base, with 9 bases between them. The germline CDR1 and CDR2 sequences are WNHNN and SYGVQD (reference sequence).

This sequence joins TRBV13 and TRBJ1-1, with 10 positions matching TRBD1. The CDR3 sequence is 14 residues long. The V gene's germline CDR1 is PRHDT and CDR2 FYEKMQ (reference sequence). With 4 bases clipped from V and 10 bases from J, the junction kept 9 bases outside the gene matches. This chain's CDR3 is CASSSRGQGTGAFF. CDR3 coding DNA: TGTGCCAGCAGCTCGCGGGGACAGGGGACCGGAGCTTTCTTT.

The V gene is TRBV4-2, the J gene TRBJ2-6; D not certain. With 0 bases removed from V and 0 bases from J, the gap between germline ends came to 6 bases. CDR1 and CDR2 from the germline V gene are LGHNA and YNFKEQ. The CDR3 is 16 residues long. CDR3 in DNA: TGTGCCAGCAGCCAAGATACCGGCTCTGGGGCCAACGTCCTGACTTTC. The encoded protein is CASSQDTGSGANVLTF.

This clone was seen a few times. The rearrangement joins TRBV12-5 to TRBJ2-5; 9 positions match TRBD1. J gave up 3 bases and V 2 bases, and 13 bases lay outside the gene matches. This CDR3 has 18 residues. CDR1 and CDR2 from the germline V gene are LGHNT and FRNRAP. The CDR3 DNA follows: TGTGCTAGTGGTTTGTCGACCGGACTCAGGGACAGGGAAGAGACCCAGTACTTC. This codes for CASGLSTGLRDREETQYF.

The DNA of the CDR3 is TGCGCCAGCAGCCATTCACCGCGGGGTTTTCTGGCATACACTGAAGCTTTCTTT. Its translation: CASSHSPRGFLAYTEAFF. V gene TRBV4-3 combines with J gene TRBJ1-1; D not resolved. Germline V gene sequence: CDR1 LGHNA, CDR2 YSLEER. This CDR3 contains 18 residues. Trimming left V 3 bases short and J 3 bases short, with 23 bases between.

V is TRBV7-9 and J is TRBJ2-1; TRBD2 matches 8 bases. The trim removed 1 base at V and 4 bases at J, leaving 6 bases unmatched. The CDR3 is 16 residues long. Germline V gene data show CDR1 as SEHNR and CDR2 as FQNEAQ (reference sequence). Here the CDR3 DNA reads TGTGCCAGCAGCTTAGTTCGGGGGGGGGCGTACAATGAGCAGTTCTTC. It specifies CASSLVRGGAYNEQFF.

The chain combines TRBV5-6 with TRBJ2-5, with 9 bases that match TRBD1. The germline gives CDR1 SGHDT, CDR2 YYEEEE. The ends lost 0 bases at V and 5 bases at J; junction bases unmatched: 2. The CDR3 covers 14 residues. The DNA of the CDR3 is TGTGCCAGCAGCTTGGCGGGACAGGGTGAGACCCAGTACTTC. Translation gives CASSLAGQGETQYF. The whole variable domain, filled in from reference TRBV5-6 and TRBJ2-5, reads DAGVTQSPTHLIKTRGQQVTLRCSPKSGHDTVSWYQQALGQGPQFIFQYYEEEERQRGNFPDRFSGHQFPNYSSELNVNALLLGDSALYLCASSLAGQGETQYFGPGTRLLVL.

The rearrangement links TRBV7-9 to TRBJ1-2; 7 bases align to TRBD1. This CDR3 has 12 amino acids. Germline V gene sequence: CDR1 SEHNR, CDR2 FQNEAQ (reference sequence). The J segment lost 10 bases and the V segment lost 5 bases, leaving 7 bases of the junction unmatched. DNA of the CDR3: TGTGCCAGCAGCGATAGGGGGCGCGACTACACCTTC. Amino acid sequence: CASSDRGRDYTF.

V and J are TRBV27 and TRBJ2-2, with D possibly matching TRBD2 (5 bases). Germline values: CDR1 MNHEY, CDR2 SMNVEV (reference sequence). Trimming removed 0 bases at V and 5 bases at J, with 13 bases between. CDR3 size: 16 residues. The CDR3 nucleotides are TGTGCCAGCAGTTTATCCGGGGTCGTCTGGACCGGGGAGCTGTTTTTT. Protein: CASSLSGVVWTGELFF.

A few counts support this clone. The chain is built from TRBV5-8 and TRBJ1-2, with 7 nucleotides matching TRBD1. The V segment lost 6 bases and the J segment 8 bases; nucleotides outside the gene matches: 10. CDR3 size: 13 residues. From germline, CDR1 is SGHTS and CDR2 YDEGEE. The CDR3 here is CASTLTGPGGYTF. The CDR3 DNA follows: TGTGCCAGCACCCTGACAGGGCCAGGAGGCTACACCTTC.

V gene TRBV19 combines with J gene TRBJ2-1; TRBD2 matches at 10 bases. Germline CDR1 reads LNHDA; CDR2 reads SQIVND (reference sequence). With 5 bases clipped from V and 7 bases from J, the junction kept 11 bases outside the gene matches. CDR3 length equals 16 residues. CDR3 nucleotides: TGTGCCAGTAGTCTCCTGAGCGGGGGGGGCGGTAATGAGCAGTTCTTC. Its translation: CASSLLSGGGGNEQFF.

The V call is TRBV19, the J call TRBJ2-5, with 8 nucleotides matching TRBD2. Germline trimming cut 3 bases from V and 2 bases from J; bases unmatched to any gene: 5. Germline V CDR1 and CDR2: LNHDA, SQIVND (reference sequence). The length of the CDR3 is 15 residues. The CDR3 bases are TGTGCCAGTAGTATGGGGACTAGAATTCAAGAGACCCAGTACTTC. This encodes CASSMGTRIQETQYF.

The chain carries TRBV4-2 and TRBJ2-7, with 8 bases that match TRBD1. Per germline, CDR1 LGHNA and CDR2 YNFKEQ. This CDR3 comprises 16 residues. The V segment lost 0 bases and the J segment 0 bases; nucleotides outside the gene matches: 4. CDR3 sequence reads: CASSQDWTGLSYEQYF. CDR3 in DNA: TGTGCCAGCAGCCAAGATTGGACAGGGCTCTCCTACGAGCAGTACTTC.

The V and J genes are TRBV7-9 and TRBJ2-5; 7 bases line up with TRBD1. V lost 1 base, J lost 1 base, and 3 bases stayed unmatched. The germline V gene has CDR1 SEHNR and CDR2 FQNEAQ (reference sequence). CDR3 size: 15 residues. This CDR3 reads CASSLVKGAQETQYF. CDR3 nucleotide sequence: TGTGCCAGCAGCTTAGTAAAGGGGGCCCAAGAGACCCAGTACTTC.

The CDR3: CASSLRAGAPKIISYEQYF. CDR3 in DNA: TGTGCCAGCAGCTTACGGGCGGGGGCCCCAAAAATTATCTCCTACGAGCAGTACTTC. The chain employs TRBV11-2 and TRBJ2-7; possible D gene TRBD2, 7 bases. CDR1 SGHAT and CDR2 FQNNGV come from the germline V gene. CDR3 length equals 19 residues. Trimming cost V 2 bases and J 0 bases, with 23 bases left between them.